A single sample gave rise to the 24 T cell receptor beta chains below, sequenced in a study of blood T cell repertoires in COVID-19. Profiling relied on immunoSEQ multiplex PCR, and the TCRdb table lists in-frame clones only, not all of them. Of roughly 36,000 clones detected, approximately 89% appear once; the ten largest clones hold about 4%. Sequencing input: peripheral blood. The origin of the receptors is a man aged 60-69 years with acute or convalescent COVID-19.

The chain combines TRBV5-1 with TRBJ1-1; 7 bases match TRBD1. Germline CDR1 reads SGHRS; CDR2 reads YFSETQ. This CDR3 region has 15 residues. The V gene end was trimmed by 0 bases and the J gene end by 1 base; junction bases not matched to a gene: 3. CDR3 coding DNA: TGCGCCAGCAGCTTGGAGGAGGGGGCGAACACTGAAGCTTTCTTT. Translated, it gives CASSLEEGANTEAFF.

V and J are TRBV5-1 and TRBJ2-3; 7 bases fit TRBD2. Trimming cost V 7 bases and J 2 bases; bases outside gene matches: 10. Germline values: CDR1 SGHRS, CDR2 YFSETQ. This CDR3 is 15 amino acids long. Written as DNA, the CDR3 is TGCGCCAGCTCTCACAAGACTAGCTCCACAGATACGCAGTATTTT. Protein: CASSHKTSSTDTQYF.

The chain couples TRBV9 to TRBJ1-1; TRBD1 is a possible D gene (6 bases). This CDR3 has 15 residues. Germline V lookup: CDR1 SGDLS, CDR2 YYNGEE. Between the trimmed V and J ends, which lost 4 bases and 0 bases, there was a span of 13 bases. The DNA for the CDR3 is TGTGCCAGCAGCATCACAGGGACATTGAACACTGAAGCTTTCTTT. Translation: CASSITGTLNTEAFF.

The J gene is TRBJ2-7, the V gene TRBV19; D is perhaps TRBD1 (6 bases). Looked up from germline, CDR1 is LNHDA and CDR2 is SQIVND (reference sequence). CDR3 length: 14 residues. V was pared by 3 bases and J by 4 bases, with 13 bases between. The CDR3: CASSISRDNYEQYF. CDR3 nucleotide sequence: TGTGCCAGTAGTATTTCAAGGGACAATTACGAGCAGTACTTC.

J is TRBJ2-3 and V is TRBV4-1, with TRBD1 as a possible D gene (6 bases). CDR1 is MGHRA and CDR2 is YSYEKL in the germline V gene. CDR3 length: 19 residues. V was shortened by 3 bases and J by 3 bases, with 25 bases between the two germline ends. The CDR3 nucleotides are TGCGCCAGCAGCCACCTCCTCCGCCGGGACAAAACCAGAACAGATACGCAGTATTTT. Translating gives CASSHLLRRDKTRTDTQYF.

This clone has just one count. The chain carries TRBV5-1 and TRBJ2-2; 7 bases align to TRBD2. Germline values: CDR1 SGHRS, CDR2 YFSETQ. J was trimmed by 0 bases and V by 2 bases; bases with no gene match: 7. The CDR3 extends over 17 amino acids. CDR3 sequence: CASSFRSSGTNTGELFF. CDR3 coding DNA: TGCGCCAGCAGCTTTAGGTCTAGCGGAACGAACACCGGGGAGCTGTTTTTT. Complete variable domain (other parts from reference TRBV5-1 and TRBJ2-2): KAGVTQTPRYLIKTRGQQVTLSCSPISGHRSVSWYQQTPGQGLQFLFEYFSETQRNKGNFPGRFSGRQFSNSRSEMNVSTLELGDSALYLCASSFRSSGTNTGELFFGEGSRLTVL.

Only one count was recorded for this clone. The rearrangement uses TRBV5-1 and TRBJ2-1; 14 nucleotides match TRBD2. The junction had 2 bases not matched to a gene; V was cut back by 0 bases and J by 6 bases. Germline V gene data show CDR1 as SGHRS and CDR2 as YFSETQ. The CDR3 length is 16 residues. The chain's CDR3 is CASSLAGTSGSNEQFF. DNA of the CDR3: TGCGCCAGCAGCTTGGCCGGGACTAGCGGGAGCAATGAGCAGTTCTTC. The variable domain in full, with the rest retrieved from reference TRBV5-1 and TRBJ2-1, is KAGVTQTPRYLIKTRGQQVTLSCSPISGHRSVSWYQQTPGQGLQFLFEYFSETQRNKGNFPGRFSGRQFSNSRSEMNVSTLELGDSALYLCASSLAGTSGSNEQFFGPGTRLTVL.

This sequence joins TRBV10-3 and TRBJ2-3; possibly TRBD2 for D (7 bases). Trimming shortened V by 0 bases and J by 2 bases, and 9 bases separated the two germline ends. Germline loops: CDR1 ENHRY, CDR2 SYGVKD. The length of the CDR3 is 15 residues. The CDR3 DNA reads as TGTGCCATCAGTGAGTCTCGGGGGGCCACAGATACGCAGTATTTT. It is translated as CAISESRGATDTQYF.

This clone was detected a few times. V gene TRBV19 combines with J gene TRBJ2-2, with 10 bases that match TRBD1. Germline V gene sequence: CDR1 LNHDA, CDR2 SQIVND (reference sequence). Trimming removed 6 bases from V and 6 bases from J; junction bases left unmatched: 7. CDR3 length equals 15 residues. In nucleotides, the CDR3 is TGTGCCAGTAGCCCAGGACAGGGGGTACCCGGGGAGCTGTTTTTT. As protein: CASSPGQGVPGELFF. The whole variable domain, filled in from reference TRBV19 and TRBJ2-2, reads DGGITQSPKYLFRKEGQNVTLSCEQNLNHDAMYWYRQDPGQGLRLIYYSQIVNDFQKGDIAEGYSVSREKKESFPLTVTSAQKNPTAFYLCASSPGQGVPGELFFGEGSRLTVL.

The CDR3 bases are TGCGCCAGCAGCTTAGGACACGTGAACACTGAAGCTTTCTTT. Its translation is CASSLGHVNTEAFF. The rearrangement joins TRBV5-1 to TRBJ1-1; D possibly corresponds to TRBD1 (5 bases). The CDR3 is 14 amino acids. Germline CDR1 is SGHRS and CDR2 is YFSETQ. V shed 2 bases and J shed 0 bases, with 8 bases lying between them.

The chain employs TRBV4-1 and TRBJ1-6, with TRBD1 matching over 8 bases. Germline CDR1 is MGHRA and CDR2 is YSYEKL. The CDR3 totals 14 residues. The J segment lost 7 bases and the V segment lost 3 bases, leaving 2 bases of the junction unmatched. This CDR3 reads CASSQDRVNSPLHF. In DNA, the CDR3 is TGCGCCAGCAGCCAGGACAGGGTGAATTCACCCCTCCACTTT.

The chain uses TRBV14 and TRBJ2-1; D remains ambiguous. Germline V gene data show CDR1 as SGHDN and CDR2 as FVKESK. V lost 1 base to trimming and J lost 13 bases, with 14 bases between them. The CDR3 has 13 amino acids. This CDR3 reads CASSQVIVSPQFF. The DNA for the CDR3 is TGTGCCAGCAGCCAAGTGATAGTATCCCCCCAGTTCTTC.

The chain joins TRBV27 to TRBJ2-5; 7 bases match TRBD2. Germline V CDR1 and CDR2: MNHEY, SMNVEV (reference sequence). The CDR3 spans 14 residues. V trimming: 5 bases; J trimming: 1 base; junction bases outside the gene matches: 4. The CDR3 coding sequence is TGTGCCAGCAGTCTGGGGGGGGGCCAAGAGACCCAGTACTTC. This translates into CASSLGGGQETQYF.

The J gene is TRBJ1-5, the V gene TRBV5-5; 8 bases are a match to TRBD1. The CDR3 sequence is 18 residues long. Germline V gene data show CDR1 as SGHKS and CDR2 as YYEKEE (reference sequence). J gave up 1 base and V 4 bases, and 13 bases lay outside the gene matches. The CDR3 DNA follows: TGTGCCAGCAGCCCGAGACCTATGACAGGGGAAAGCAATCAGCCCCAGCATTTT. This gives the protein CASSPRPMTGESNQPQHF.

The chain employs TRBV6-4 and TRBJ1-5; D is undetermined. The CDR3 length is 16 residues. V dropped 6 bases and J dropped 3 bases, with 18 bases sitting between them. The germline gives CDR1 MRHNA, CDR2 SNTAGT. In DNA form, the CDR3 reads TGTGCCAGCAGGACTACCCTACAGAGAGTCAATCAGCCCCAGCATTTT. Its protein product is CASRTTLQRVNQPQHF.

The chain employs TRBV2 and TRBJ2-5; 7 nucleotides agree with TRBD2. Germline V gene lookup returns CDR1 SNHLY and CDR2 FYNNEI. The CDR3 length is 16 residues. The trim removed 3 bases at V and 5 bases at J, leaving 12 bases unmatched. The CDR3 spells CASSELVAFGGETQYF. Written as DNA, the CDR3 is TGTGCCAGCAGTGAGCTAGTGGCGTTCGGGGGGGAGACCCAGTACTTC.

The V call is TRBV24-1, the J call TRBJ1-1; 8 bases line up with TRBD1. This CDR3 spans 13 amino acids. Germline assignment: CDR1 KGHDR and CDR2 SFDVKD. V lost 10 bases to trimming and J lost 6 bases; unmatched junction nucleotides: 9. This chain's CDR3 is CATWGQAQSEAFF. The CDR3 DNA follows: TGTGCCACTTGGGGACAGGCCCAGTCTGAAGCTTTCTTT.

The J gene is TRBJ2-2, the V gene TRBV30; 7 nucleotides line up with TRBD2. There are 15 residues in the CDR3. Germline V gives CDR1 GTSNPN, CDR2 SVGIG (reference sequence). J was trimmed by 3 bases and V by 3 bases; bases with no gene match: 7. The CDR3 sequence: CAWRVGGSDTGELFF. The CDR3 DNA reads TGTGCCTGGAGGGTTGGCGGGAGCGACACCGGGGAGCTGTTTTTT.

CDR3 sequence (DNA): TGTGCCAGAAGGACAGGGAAGACTGAAGCTTTCTTT. Amino acids: CARRTGKTEAFF. J is TRBJ1-1 and V is TRBV7-2; 8 positions agree with TRBD1. CDR3 length: 12 amino acids. The germline CDR1 and CDR2 sequences are SGHTA and FQGNSA. Unmatched junction bases numbered 5, after V lost 9 bases and J lost 5 bases.

The chain has TRBV30 and TRBJ2-6, with D perhaps TRBD1 (6 bases). The V gene lost 3 bases and the J gene lost 0 bases, with 15 bases spanning the gap. The length of the CDR3 is 17 residues. Per the germline V gene, CDR1 is GTSNPN and CDR2 is SVGIG (reference sequence). CDR3 in DNA: TGTGCCTGGAGCCCACAGGGAAGGGGCTCTGGGGCCAACGTCCTGACTTTC. Amino acid sequence: CAWSPQGRGSGANVLTF.

V and J are TRBV12-5 and TRBJ1-1, with 7 bases that match TRBD1. The CDR3 is 17 amino acids. CDR1 is LGHNT and CDR2 is FRNRAP in the germline V gene. With V trimmed by 5 bases and J by 1 base, 13 bases remained unmatched. CDR3: CASGPGTAWGQNTEAFF. CDR3 bases: TGTGCTAGTGGTCCCGGGACAGCATGGGGACAGAACACTGAAGCTTTCTTT.

The genes are TRBV6-1 and TRBJ2-3, with D tentatively TRBD2 (5 bases). The length of the CDR3 is 15 residues. The germline V gene encodes CDR1 MNHNS and CDR2 SASEGT. Between the trimmed V and J ends, which lost 1 base and 0 bases, there was a span of 8 bases. For the CDR3, the DNA is TGTGCCAGCAGTGAAGACGGGGTTAGCACAGATACGCAGTATTTT. It codes for CASSEDGVSTDTQYF.

This chain connects TRBV2 to TRBJ2-7; 8 bases map to TRBD1. Per germline, CDR1 SNHLY and CDR2 FYNNEI. The junction had 5 bases not matched to a gene; V was cut back by 1 base and J by 3 bases. CDR3 size: 15 residues. CDR3 residues: CASSEESGGLYEQYF. The CDR3 coding sequence is TGTGCCAGCAGTGAAGAGTCAGGGGGCCTCTACGAGCAGTACTTC.

This clone has only one observation. CDR3 region: CASTHGSVTDTQYF. In nucleotides, the CDR3 is TGTGCCAGCACCCATGGGAGCGTCACAGATACGCAGTATTTT. The chain recombines TRBV28 with TRBJ2-3, with D tentatively TRBD2 (5 bases). The germline V gene has CDR1 MDHEN and CDR2 SYDVKM. The V end lost 7 bases, the J end lost 2 bases, and 13 bases lay between the germline ends. This CDR3 region has 14 residues. Drawing the rest from reference TRBV28 and TRBJ2-3, the complete variable domain is DVKVTQSSRYLVKRTGEKVFLECVQDMDHENMFWYRQDPGLGLRLIYFSYDVKMKEKGDIPEGYSVSREKKERFSLILESASTNQTSMYLCASTHGSVTDTQYFGPGTRLTVL.